Listed below are T cell receptor beta chains from one sample, sequenced in a study of regulatory and conventional T cells in RAG deficiency. Assay used: immunoSEQ multiplex PCR; TCRdb lists only in-frame clones, some missing. This sample has 7,000 to 8,500 clones, with under 95% found just once. These data are also associated with another study on regulatory T cells.

The sequenced sample consisted of CD127- CD25+ CD4+ Tregs sorted from blood. These receptors all stem from a human donor in good health. The CDR3 runs from the conserved cysteine through the conserved F or W. A D gene is named only where the DNA matches it firmly. Some rows have no size entry. The others give once, few or many, or a class for an expanded clone.

V gene	clone size	J gene	D gene	CDR3 DNA	CDR3 protein
TRBV29-1	.	TRBJ1-2	.	TGCAGCGTTGCCTCGGGGTTGGACTATGGCTACACCTTC	CSVASGLDYGYTF
TRBV5-1	.	TRBJ2-1	TRBD2	TGCGCCAGCAGCTTGTTCCGGGGAGGGAGTGAGCAGTTCTTC	CASSLFRGGSEQFF
TRBV7-9	.	TRBJ2-6	TRBD1	TGTGCCAGCAGCGTGGACAGGGCCCCTATAACCTCTGGGGCCAACGTCCTGACTTTC	CASSVDRAPITSGANVLTF
TRBV9	.	TRBJ1-2	TRBD1	TGTGCCAGCAGCGCCCTCCAGGGGGCCTTAGGCTACACCTTC	CASSALQGALGYTF
TRBV18	.	TRBJ2-5	TRBD1	TGTGCCAGCTCACCACCGACAGGGCAAGAGACCCAGTACTTC	CASSPPTGQETQYF
TRBV5-1	.	TRBJ2-3	TRBD1	TGCGCCAGTAACCTGGGACAGAACACAGATACGCAGTATTTT	CASNLGQNTDTQYF
TRBV5-4	.	TRBJ2-7	.	TGTGCCAGCAGCTTGGAGGCAGGGTTCTCCTACGAGCAGTACTTC	CASSLEAGFSYEQYF
TRBV6-1	.	TRBJ1-1	.	TGTGCCAGCACCATCAGCACTGAAGCTTTCTTT	CASTISTEAFF
TRBV6-1	.	TRBJ1-1	.	TGTGCCAGCAGTGAACGGGGGGATTTTAGGAACACTGAAGCTTTCTTT	CASSERGDFRNTEAFF
TRBV5-4	.	TRBJ1-1	.	TGTGCCAGCAGCAGGCTACCTACAGGGTTCGGCACTGAAGCTTTCTTT	CASSRLPTGFGTEAFF
TRBV27	.	TRBJ2-5	.	TGTGCCAGCAGTCCAAAAACCGGGGGTCAGGAGACCCAGTACTTC	CASSPKTGGQETQYF
TRBV19	.	TRBJ2-2	TRBD1	TGTGCCAGTGGTGGGACAGGGGACACCGGGGAGCTGTTTTTT	CASGGTGDTGELFF
TRBV7-9	.	TRBJ2-7	.	TGTGCCAGCAGCTTAGATCTGGGGGCCGAGCAGTACTTC	CASSLDLGAEQYF
TRBV7-9	.	TRBJ2-7	.	TGTGCCAGCAGCCAGGCAGGGATTGTCCACGAGCAGTACTTC	CASSQAGIVHEQYF
TRBV6-5	once	TRBJ1-5	TRBD1	TGTGCCAGCAGTAGCCGACAGGGGGGAAATCAGCCCCAGCATTTT	CASSSRQGGNQPQHF
TRBV5-1	.	TRBJ2-1	.	TGCGCCAGCACAGGGTCCTACAATGAGCAGTTCTTC	CASTGSYNEQFF
TRBV19	few	TRBJ2-2	.	TGTGCCAGTAACCAGGGTAGGACCACCGGGGAGCTGTTTTTT	CASNQGRTTGELFF
TRBV5-1	.	TRBJ1-1	.	TGCGCCAGCAGCTTCGCAGGGGACACTGAAGCTTTCTTT	CASSFAGDTEAFF
TRBV19	.	TRBJ1-6	.	TGTGCCAGTAGGATGGTAGGGCCGGGGGATTCACCCCTCCACTTT	CASRMVGPGDSPLHF
TRBV4-1	.	TRBJ1-2	.	TGCGCCAGCAGCCGAGGACAACCCTATGGCTACACCTTC	CASSRGQPYGYTF
TRBV19	.	TRBJ2-1	.	TGTGCCAGTCGAAGCCGGCCCGGCGGGTCGTTCTTC	CASRSRPGGSFF
TRBV5-6	.	TRBJ1-1	TRBD1	TGTGCCAGCAGCTCAGGACAGGGCACTGAAGCTTTCTTT	CASSSGQGTEAFF
TRBV5-1	.	TRBJ1-2	.	TGCGCCAGCAGCTTGGCGGGCGGGGAGTATGGCTACACCTTC	CASSLAGGEYGYTF
TRBV7-2	.	TRBJ2-2	.	TGTGCCAGCAGCCGTGGTCGGGTCGTCGGGTTCCCCGGGGAGCTGTTTTTT	CASSRGRVVGFPGELFF
TRBV2	.	TRBJ2-1	.	TGTGCCAGCAGGGGACACCTCTACAATGAGCAGTTCTTC	CASRGHLYNEQFF
TRBV9	.	TRBJ1-3	TRBD1	TGTGCCAGCAGCGTAGCCCCACAGGGGGTGTCTGGAAACACCATATATTTT	CASSVAPQGVSGNTIYF
TRBV4-1	.	TRBJ1-1	.	TGCGCCAGCAGCCAAGACCAAAGGACAGTCATGAACACTGAAGCTTTCTTT	CASSQDQRTVMNTEAFF
TRBV10-3	.	TRBJ1-3	.	TGTGCCATCAGTGGGGCAAGTGGAAACACCATATATTTT	CAISGASGNTIYF
TRBV7-6	.	TRBJ2-2	TRBD1	TGTGCCAGCAGCTTAGGGGTTTGGACAGGGTCCACCGGGGAGCTGTTTTTT	CASSLGVWTGSTGELFF
TRBV5-6	.	TRBJ2-1	.	TGTGCCAGCAGCTTGGTATACAGGAACCTTGACAATGAGCAGTTCTTC	CASSLVYRNLDNEQFF
TRBV11-2	.	TRBJ1-2	.	TGTGCCAGCAGCTTGGGGAACAGGGCCAAATCCTATGGCTACACCTTC	CASSLGNRAKSYGYTF
TRBV5-1	once	TRBJ1-2	.	TGCGCCAGCAGCTTCGGCGGGACGAACGACTATGGCTACACCTTC	CASSFGGTNDYGYTF
TRBV5-4	.	TRBJ2-3	TRBD2	TGTGCCAGCAGCTCCCTAGCGGGGGGGTTCGATACGCAGTATTTT	CASSSLAGGFDTQYF
TRBV6-1	.	TRBJ1-1	.	TGTGCCAGTCGGTCCGCAGGGGTGAACACTGAAGCTTTCTTT	CASRSAGVNTEAFF
TRBV5-1	.	TRBJ1-1	.	TGCGCCAGCAGCTTGAATATTGACCGAGCGACTGAAGCTTTCTTT	CASSLNIDRATEAFF
TRBV2	.	TRBJ2-7	TRBD1	TGTGCCAGCAGGAGGGGGCTCACCTACGAGCAGTACTTC	CASRRGLTYEQYF
TRBV27	.	TRBJ2-5	TRBD2	TGTGCCAGCAGTCCCCAGCGGGGGCTAGCGAGGCTGGAGACCCAGTACTTC	CASSPQRGLARLETQYF
TRBV30	.	TRBJ1-2	TRBD1	TGTGCCTGGAGCCCGGGACAGGGGCCTCTCTATGGCTACACCTTC	CAWSPGQGPLYGYTF
TRBV5-4	.	TRBJ1-6	.	TGTGCCAGCAGCTTGGGTCAGGCCAATTCACCCCTCCACTTT	CASSLGQANSPLHF
TRBV4-2	.	TRBJ2-3	.	TGTGCCAGCAGCCCCTCATTCCGGGGGGATACGCAGTATTTT	CASSPSFRGDTQYF
TRBV6-5	.	TRBJ1-5	.	TGTGCCAGCAGTTACTCGGCCGCCCAGCCCCAGCATTTT	CASSYSAAQPQHF
TRBV11-2	.	TRBJ1-4	.	TGTGCCAGCAGCTTAGGAGGAGATGAAAAACTGTTTTTT	CASSLGGDEKLFF
TRBV9	.	TRBJ2-5	TRBD2	TGTGCCAGCAGCGGGACTAGCGGGGGGGTGGAGACCCAGTACTTC	CASSGTSGGVETQYF
TRBV13	.	TRBJ2-7	.	TGTGCCAGCAGCCCTCGCCCGGGGTTGATTGGCGAGCAGTACTTC	CASSPRPGLIGEQYF
TRBV4-1	.	TRBJ1-2	.	TGCGCCAGCAGCCAAGGAGAAGTAGACTATGGCTACACCTTC	CASSQGEVDYGYTF
TRBV4-3	.	TRBJ1-1	.	TGCGCCAGCAGCCGCGGGGGACCCGAGGGCACTGAAGCTTTCTTT	CASSRGGPEGTEAFF
TRBV5-3	once	TRBJ1-2	.	TGTGCCAGAAGCTCCAGGCCCCAGGGGAGGGTCAACTATGGCTACACCTTC	CARSSRPQGRVNYGYTF